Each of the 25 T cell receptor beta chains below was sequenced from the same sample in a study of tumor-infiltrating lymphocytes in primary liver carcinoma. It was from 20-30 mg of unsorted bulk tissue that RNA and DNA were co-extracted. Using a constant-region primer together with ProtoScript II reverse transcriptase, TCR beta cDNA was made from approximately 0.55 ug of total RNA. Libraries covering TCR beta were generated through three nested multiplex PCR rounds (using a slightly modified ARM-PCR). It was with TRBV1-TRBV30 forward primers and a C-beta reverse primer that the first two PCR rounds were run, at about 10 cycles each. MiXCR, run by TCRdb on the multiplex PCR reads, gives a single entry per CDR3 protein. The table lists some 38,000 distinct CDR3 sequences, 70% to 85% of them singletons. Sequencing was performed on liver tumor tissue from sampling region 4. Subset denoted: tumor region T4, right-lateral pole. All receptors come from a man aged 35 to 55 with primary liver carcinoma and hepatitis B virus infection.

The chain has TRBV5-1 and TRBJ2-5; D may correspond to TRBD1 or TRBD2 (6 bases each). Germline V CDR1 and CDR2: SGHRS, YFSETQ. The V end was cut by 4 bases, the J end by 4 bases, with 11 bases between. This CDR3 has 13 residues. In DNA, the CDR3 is TGCGCCAGCAGCGTGGGGGGCAGAGAGACCCAGTACTTC. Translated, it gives CASSVGGRETQYF. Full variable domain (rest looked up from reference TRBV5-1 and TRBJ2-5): KAGVTQTPRYLIKTRGQQVTLSCSPISGHRSVSWYQQTPGQGLQFLFEYFSETQRNKGNFPGRFSGRQFSNSRSEMNVSTLELGDSALYLCASSVGGRETQYFGPGTRLLVL.

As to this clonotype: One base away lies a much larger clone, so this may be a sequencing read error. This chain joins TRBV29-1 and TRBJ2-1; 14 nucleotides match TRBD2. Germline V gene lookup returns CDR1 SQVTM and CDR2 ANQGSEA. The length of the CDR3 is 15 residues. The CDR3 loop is CSVGLAGGFYNERLF. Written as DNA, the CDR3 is TGCAGCGTTGGACTAGCGGGAGGGTTTTACAATGAGCGGCTCTTC.

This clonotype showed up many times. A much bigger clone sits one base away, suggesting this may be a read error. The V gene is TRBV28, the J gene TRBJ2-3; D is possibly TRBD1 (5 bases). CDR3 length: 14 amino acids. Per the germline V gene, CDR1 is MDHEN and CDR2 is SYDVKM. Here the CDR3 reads CASSLLQGTDTRYF. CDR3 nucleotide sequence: TGTGCCAGCAGTTTGCTTCAGGGCACAGATACGCGGTATTTT.

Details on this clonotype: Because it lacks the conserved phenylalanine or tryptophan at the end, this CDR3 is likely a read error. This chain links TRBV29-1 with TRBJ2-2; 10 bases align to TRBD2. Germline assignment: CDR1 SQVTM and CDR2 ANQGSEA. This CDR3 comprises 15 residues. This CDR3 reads CSVGTSAASTGELFL. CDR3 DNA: TGTAGCGTTGGGACTAGCGCGGCGAGTACCGGGGAGCTGTTTTTG.

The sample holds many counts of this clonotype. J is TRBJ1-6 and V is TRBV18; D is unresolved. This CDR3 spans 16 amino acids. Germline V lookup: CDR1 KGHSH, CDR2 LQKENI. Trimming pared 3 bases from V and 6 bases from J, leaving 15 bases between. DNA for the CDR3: TGTGCCAGCTCACCCCCCAGCCGGGGAAGTAATTCACCCCTCCACTTT. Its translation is CASSPPSRGSNSPLHF.

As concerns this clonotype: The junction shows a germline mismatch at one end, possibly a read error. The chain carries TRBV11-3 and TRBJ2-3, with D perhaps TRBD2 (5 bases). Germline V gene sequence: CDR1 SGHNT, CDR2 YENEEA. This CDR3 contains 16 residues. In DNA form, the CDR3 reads TGTGACAGCAGCGGCAGCCCGGCGGTAGGGCTGGATACGCAATATTTT. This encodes CDSSGSPAVGLDTQYF.

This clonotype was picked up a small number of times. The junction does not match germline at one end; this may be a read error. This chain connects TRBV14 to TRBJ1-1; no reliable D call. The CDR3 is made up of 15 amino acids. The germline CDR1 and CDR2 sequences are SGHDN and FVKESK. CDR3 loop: CASSPRLGVGTEASF. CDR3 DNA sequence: TGTGCCAGCAGCCCCAGACTTGGGGTAGGCACTGAAGCATCCTTT.

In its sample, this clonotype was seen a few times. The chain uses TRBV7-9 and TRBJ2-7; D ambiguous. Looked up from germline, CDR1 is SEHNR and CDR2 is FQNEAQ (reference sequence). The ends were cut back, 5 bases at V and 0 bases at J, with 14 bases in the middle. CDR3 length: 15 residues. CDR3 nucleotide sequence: TGTGCCAGCAGCCTGGACCCCCAAAGCTCCTACGAGCAGTACTTC. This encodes CASSLDPQSSYEQYF.

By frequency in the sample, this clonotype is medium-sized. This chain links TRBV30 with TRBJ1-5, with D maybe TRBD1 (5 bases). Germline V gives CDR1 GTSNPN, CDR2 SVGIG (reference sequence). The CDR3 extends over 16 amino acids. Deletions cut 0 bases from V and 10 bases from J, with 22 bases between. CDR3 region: CAWSVRVGGKAVPQHF. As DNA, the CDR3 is TGTGCCTGGAGTGTACGAGTGGGGGGAAAGGCGGTTCCCCAGCATTTT.

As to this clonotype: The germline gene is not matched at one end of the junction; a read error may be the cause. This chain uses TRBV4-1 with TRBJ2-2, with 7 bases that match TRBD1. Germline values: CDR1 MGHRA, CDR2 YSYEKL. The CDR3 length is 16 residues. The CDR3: CASSRDDRVNTEKLSF. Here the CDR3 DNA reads TGCGCCAGCAGCCGGGACGACAGGGTGAACACCGAGAAGCTGTCTTTT.

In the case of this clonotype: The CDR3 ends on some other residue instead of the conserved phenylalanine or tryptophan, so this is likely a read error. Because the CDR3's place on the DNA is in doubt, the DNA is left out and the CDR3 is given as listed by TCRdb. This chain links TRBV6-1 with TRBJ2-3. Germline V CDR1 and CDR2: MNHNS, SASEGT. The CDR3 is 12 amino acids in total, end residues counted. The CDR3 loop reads CASKPSTDTQYL.

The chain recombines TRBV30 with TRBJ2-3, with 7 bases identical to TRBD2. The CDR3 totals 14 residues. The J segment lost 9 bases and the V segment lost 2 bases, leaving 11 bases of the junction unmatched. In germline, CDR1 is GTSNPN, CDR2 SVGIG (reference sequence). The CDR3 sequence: CAWSRGYRGDTQYF. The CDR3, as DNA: TGTGCCTGGAGTCGAGGTTACCGGGGGGACACGCAGTATTTT.

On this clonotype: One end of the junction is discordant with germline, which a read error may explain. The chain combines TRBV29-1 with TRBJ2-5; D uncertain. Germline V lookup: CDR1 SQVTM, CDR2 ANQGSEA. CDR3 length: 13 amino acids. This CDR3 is CSSSAKGLEIQYF. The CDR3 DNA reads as TGCAGCTCATCAGCGAAGGGCCTAGAGATCCAGTACTTC.

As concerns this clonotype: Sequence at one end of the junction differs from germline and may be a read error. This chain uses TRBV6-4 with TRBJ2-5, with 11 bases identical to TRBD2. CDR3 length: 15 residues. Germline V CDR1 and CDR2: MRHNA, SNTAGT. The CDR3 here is CASDMTSGTEETQYF. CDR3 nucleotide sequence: TGCGCCAGTGACATGACTAGCGGGACGGAAGAGACCCAGTACTTC.

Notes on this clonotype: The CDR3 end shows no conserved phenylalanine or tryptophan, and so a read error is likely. CDR3: CANSTMIEASQFY. For the CDR3, the DNA is TGTGCCAACAGCACGATGATTGAGGCCTCGCAGTTCTAC. The V call is TRBV11-2, the J call TRBJ2-1; no firm D call. The CDR3 extends over 13 amino acids. Germline V gene data show CDR1 as SGHAT and CDR2 as FQNNGV.

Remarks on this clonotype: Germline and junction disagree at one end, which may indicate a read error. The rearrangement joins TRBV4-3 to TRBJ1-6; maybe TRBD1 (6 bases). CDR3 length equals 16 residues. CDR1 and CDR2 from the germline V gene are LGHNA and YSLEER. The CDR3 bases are TGCGCCTGCAGCTCCCGGGACATGGGAAGGAATTCACCCCTCCACTTT. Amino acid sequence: CACSSRDMGRNSPLHF.

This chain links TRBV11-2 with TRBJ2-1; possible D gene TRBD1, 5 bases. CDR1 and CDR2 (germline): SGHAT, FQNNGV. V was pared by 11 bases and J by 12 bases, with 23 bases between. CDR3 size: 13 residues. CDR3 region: CACGPMIGASQFF. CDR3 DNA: TGTGCCTGCGGCCCGATGATTGGGGCCTCGCAGTTCTTC.

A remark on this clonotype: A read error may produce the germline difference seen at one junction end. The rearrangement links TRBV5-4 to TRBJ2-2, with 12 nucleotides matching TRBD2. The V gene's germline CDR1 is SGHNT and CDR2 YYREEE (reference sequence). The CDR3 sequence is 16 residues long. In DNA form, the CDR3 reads TGTGCCTGCAGCTTGACTAGCGGGGGTCGGACCGGGAAGCTGTTTTTT. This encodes CACSLTSGGRTGKLFF.

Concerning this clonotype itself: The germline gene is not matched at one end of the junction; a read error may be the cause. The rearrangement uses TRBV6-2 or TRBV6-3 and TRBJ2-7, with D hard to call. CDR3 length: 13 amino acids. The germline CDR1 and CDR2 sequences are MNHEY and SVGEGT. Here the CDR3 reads CASCLDVTYKQYF. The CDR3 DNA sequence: TGTGCCAGCTGTTTGGACGTTACCTACAAGCAGTACTTC.

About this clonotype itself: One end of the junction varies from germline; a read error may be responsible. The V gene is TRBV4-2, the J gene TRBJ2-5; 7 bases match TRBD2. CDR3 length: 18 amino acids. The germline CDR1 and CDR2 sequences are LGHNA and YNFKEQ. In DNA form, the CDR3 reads TGTGTCAGCAGCCAAGATCTGATGGGAGGGTCGGCTTTAGAGACCCACTACTTC. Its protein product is CVSSQDLMGGSALETHYF.

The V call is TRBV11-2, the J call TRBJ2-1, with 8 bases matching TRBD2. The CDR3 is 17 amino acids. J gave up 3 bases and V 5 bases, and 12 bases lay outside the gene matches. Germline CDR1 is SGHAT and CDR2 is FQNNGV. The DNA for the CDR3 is TGTGCCAGCAGCCCCCGCGGTAGCGGGATTATCTACAATGAGCAGTTCTTC. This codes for CASSPRGSGIIYNEQFF.

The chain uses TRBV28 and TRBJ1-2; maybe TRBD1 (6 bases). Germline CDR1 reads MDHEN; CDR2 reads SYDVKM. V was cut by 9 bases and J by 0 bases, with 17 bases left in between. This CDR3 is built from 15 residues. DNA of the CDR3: TGTGCCAGTCGTGAACAGGGCCTAGCTAACTATGGCTACACCTTC. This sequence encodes CASREQGLANYGYTF.

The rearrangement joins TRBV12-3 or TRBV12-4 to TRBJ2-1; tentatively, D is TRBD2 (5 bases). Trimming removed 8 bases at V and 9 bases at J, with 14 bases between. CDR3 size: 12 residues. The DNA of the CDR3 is TGTGCCAGCTGCCCACTAGGTAGTGAGCAGTTCTTC. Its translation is CASCPLGSEQFF.

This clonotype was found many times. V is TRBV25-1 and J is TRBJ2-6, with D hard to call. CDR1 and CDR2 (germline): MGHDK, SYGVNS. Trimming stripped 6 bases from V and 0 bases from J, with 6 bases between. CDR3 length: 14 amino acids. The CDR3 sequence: CASRDSSGANVLTF. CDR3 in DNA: TGTGCCAGCAGGGATTCCTCTGGGGCCAACGTCCTGACTTTC.

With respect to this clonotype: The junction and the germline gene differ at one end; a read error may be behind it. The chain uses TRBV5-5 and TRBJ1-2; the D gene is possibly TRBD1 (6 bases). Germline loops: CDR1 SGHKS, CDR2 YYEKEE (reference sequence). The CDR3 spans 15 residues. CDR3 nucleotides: TGTGCCAGCGAAGCAGAGGACAGCTATAACTATGGGTACACCTTC. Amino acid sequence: CASEAEDSYNYGYTF.